A single sample gave rise to the 10 T cell receptor beta chains below, sequenced in a study of T cell clonotyping in hematopoietic cell transplantation. TCRdb's table, derived via immunoSEQ multiplex PCR, lists solely in-frame clones and lacks some. The sample shows just under 1,500 clones, roughly 62% of them seen only once. This specimen was peripheral blood mononuclear cells, taken 100 days after allogeneic stem cell transplant. The receptors derive from a female patient between 55 and 75 years old who had an allogeneic stem cell transplant, so the T cells may come from the graft donor. Some clones in this sample may be carry-over from other donors' samples.

This CDR3 reads CAIRGQADNSPLHF. The CDR3 DNA reads as TGTGCCATCAGGGGACAGGCAGATAATTCACCCCTCCACTTT. The gene calls are TRBV10-3 and TRBJ1-6, with 8 bases that match TRBD1. Looked up from germline, CDR1 is ENHRY and CDR2 is SYGVKD. V was pared by 6 bases and J by 5 bases, with 3 bases of the junction left unmatched. CDR3 length: 14 residues.

This sequence joins TRBV7-2 and TRBJ2-3; D remains ambiguous. Germline assignment: CDR1 SGHTA and CDR2 FQGNSA. Trimming took 0 bases from V and 0 from J, leaving 7 bases between them. The CDR3 contains 15 residues. For the CDR3, the DNA is TGTGCCAGCAGCTTAGCGCTGGGAAGCACAGATACGCAGTATTTT. This sequence encodes CASSLALGSTDTQYF. Together with reference TRBV7-2 and TRBJ2-3, the CDR3 gives the full variable domain: GAGVSQSPSNKVTEKGKDVELRCDPISGHTALYWYRQSLGQGLEFLIYFQGNSAPDKSGLPSDRFSAERTGGSVSTLTIQRTQQEDSAVYLCASSLALGSTDTQYFGPGTRLTVL.

This clone has just one count. This chain joins TRBV29-1 and TRBJ2-2; D is undetermined. Germline V gives CDR1 SQVTM, CDR2 ANQGSEA. The CDR3 covers 14 residues. V lost 5 bases, J lost 0 bases, and 10 bases lay in between. The CDR3, as DNA: TGCAGCGTTATACAGAACGCGAACACCGGGGAGCTGTTTTTT. Its protein is CSVIQNANTGELFF.

The chain has TRBV7-3 and TRBJ2-7, with D possibly being TRBD1 or TRBD2 (5 bases each). Trimming pared 3 bases from V and 3 bases from J, leaving 9 bases between. The CDR3 length is 13 residues. The germline CDR1 and CDR2 sequences are SGHTA and FQGTGA. The CDR3 region is CASSLGPSYEQYF. The CDR3 nucleotides read TGTGCCAGCAGCTTGGGACCGAGCTACGAGCAGTACTTC.

This clone was found a few times. The V call is TRBV11-2, the J call TRBJ2-3; the D is unclear. V lost 4 bases and J lost 6, with 8 bases in between. This CDR3 is built from 12 residues. Looked up from germline, CDR1 is SGHAT and CDR2 is FQNNGV. CDR3 region: CASSSRTDTQYF. CDR3 nucleotides: TGTGCCAGCAGCTCAAGGACGGATACGCAGTATTTT.

The chain has TRBV11-1 and TRBJ2-7, with 10 bases aligning to TRBD1. Per germline, CDR1 SGHAT and CDR2 FQDESV (reference sequence). V dropped 3 bases and J dropped 4; count of bases not matched to a gene: 3. The CDR3 loop spans 14 amino acids. The CDR3 spells CASSFGTGVYEQYF. As DNA, the CDR3 is TGTGCCAGCAGCTTCGGGACAGGGGTTTACGAGCAGTACTTC. Variable domain in full (rest from reference TRBV11-1 and TRBJ2-7): EAEVAQSPRYKITEKSQAVAFWCDPISGHATLYWYRQILGQGPELLVQFQDESVVDDSQLPKDRFSAERLKGVDSTLKIQPAELGDSAMYLCASSFGTGVYEQYFGPGTRLTVT.

Here the CDR3 DNA reads TGTGCCAGCAGCTTCTTCTCCGGGGAGCTGTTTTTT. This translates into CASSFFSGELFF. V and J are TRBV5-5 and TRBJ2-2, with no clear D. V shed 2 bases and J shed 6 bases, with 5 bases lying between them. This CDR3 is built from 12 residues. The germline V gene has CDR1 SGHKS and CDR2 YYEKEE (reference sequence).

This clone was seen a few times. The V and J genes are TRBV7-9 and TRBJ1-4; TRBD1 agrees at 8 bases. Germline V gives CDR1 SEHNR, CDR2 FQNEAQ (reference sequence). Germline trimming cut 3 bases from V and 4 bases from J; bases unmatched to any gene: 7. This CDR3 comprises 16 residues. CDR3 loop: CASSLGSGQVNEKLFF. In DNA, the CDR3 is TGTGCCAGCAGCTTGGGTTCGGGACAGGTTAATGAAAAACTGTTTTTT.

The chain has TRBV2 and TRBJ2-7, with 12 bases that match TRBD2. The CDR3 spans 14 residues. The J segment lost 7 bases and the V segment lost 6 bases, leaving 7 bases of the junction unmatched. The germline gives CDR1 SNHLY, CDR2 FYNNEI. The CDR3 is CASRASGRAGEQYF. The CDR3 DNA reads TGTGCCAGCAGAGCTAGCGGGAGGGCCGGGGAGCAGTACTTC.

V is TRBV7-2 and J is TRBJ1-5; TRBD1 might be the D (5 bases). Trimming shortened V by 5 bases and J by 1 base, and 12 bases separated the two germline ends. The germline gives CDR1 SGHTA, CDR2 FQGNSA. The length of the CDR3 is 15 residues. The CDR3: CASSPLGGSNQPQHF. As DNA, the CDR3 is TGTGCCAGCAGCCCCCTCGGGGGGAGCAATCAGCCCCAGCATTTT.